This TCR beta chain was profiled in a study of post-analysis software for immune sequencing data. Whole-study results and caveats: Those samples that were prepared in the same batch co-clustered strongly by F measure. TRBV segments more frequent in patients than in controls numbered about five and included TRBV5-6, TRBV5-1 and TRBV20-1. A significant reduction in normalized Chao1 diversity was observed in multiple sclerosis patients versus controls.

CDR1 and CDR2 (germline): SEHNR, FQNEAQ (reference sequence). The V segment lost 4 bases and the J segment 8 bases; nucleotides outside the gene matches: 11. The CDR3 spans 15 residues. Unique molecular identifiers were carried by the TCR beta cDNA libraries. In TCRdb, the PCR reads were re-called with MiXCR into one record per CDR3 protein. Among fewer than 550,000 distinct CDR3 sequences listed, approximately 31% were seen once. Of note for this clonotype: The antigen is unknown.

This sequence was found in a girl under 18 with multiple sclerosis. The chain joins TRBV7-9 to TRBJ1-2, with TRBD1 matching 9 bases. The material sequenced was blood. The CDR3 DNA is TGTGCCAGCAGCTCTGTCGACCGGGACAGGGACGGCTACACCTTC. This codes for CASSSVDRDRDGYTF.